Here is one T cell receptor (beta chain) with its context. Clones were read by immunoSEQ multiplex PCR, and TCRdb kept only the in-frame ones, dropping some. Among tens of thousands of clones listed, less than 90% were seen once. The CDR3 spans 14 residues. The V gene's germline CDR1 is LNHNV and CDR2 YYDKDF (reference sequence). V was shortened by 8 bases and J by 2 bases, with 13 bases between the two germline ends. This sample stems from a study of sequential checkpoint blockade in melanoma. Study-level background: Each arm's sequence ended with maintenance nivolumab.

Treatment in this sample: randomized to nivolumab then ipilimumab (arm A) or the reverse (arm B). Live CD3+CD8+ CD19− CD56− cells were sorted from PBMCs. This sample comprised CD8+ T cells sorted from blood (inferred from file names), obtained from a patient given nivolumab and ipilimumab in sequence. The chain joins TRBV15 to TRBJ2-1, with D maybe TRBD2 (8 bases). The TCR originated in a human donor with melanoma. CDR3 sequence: CATRGGQTYNEQFF. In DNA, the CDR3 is TGTGCCACCCGGGGGGGACAGACCTACAATGAGCAGTTCTTC.